This T cell receptor (beta chain) was sequenced for a study of cytomegalovirus exposure and HLA in healthy donors. Overall study findings and caveats: In a later analysis, TCR beta V- and J-gene trimming showed a link to a missense DCLRE1C variant. A later analysis found that most CMV-associated TCR beta chains appeared HLA-restricted. The study listed approximately 170 cytomegalovirus-associated TCR beta chains.

Comments on this clone: The target antigen is unknown. One end of the junction is discordant with germline, which a read error may explain.

The CDR3 runs 13 residues. Looked up from germline, CDR1 is SEHNR and CDR2 is FQNEAQ (reference sequence). The PCR was carried out with 60 Vbeta primers and 13 Jbeta primers. Generated by immunoSEQ multiplex PCR, the TCRdb table keeps only in-frame clones and is missing some. The sample has over 130,000 clones; approximately 88% are singletons. Sequencing used PBMCs. This clonotype was obtained from a woman aged 40 to 50 in good health and CMV-seronegative. The chain is built from TRBV7-9 and TRBJ1-5; the D gene is possibly TRBD1 (6 bases). The CDR3 loop reads CSSSRQGNQPQHF. In DNA, the CDR3 is TGTTCCAGCAGCCGACAGGGCAATCAGCCCCAGCATTTT. The full variable domain, in which reference TRBV7-9 and TRBJ1-5 provide the parts outside the CDR3, is DTGVSQNPRHKITKRGQNVTFRCDPISEHNRLYWYRQTLGQGPEFLTYFQNEAQLEKSRLLSDRFSAERPKGSFSTLEIQRTEQGDSAMYLCSSSRQGNQPQHFGDGTRLSIL.